This T cell receptor beta chain was observed in a study of control samples from healthy donors and cancer patients. This table comes from immunoSEQ multiplex PCR, and its TCRdb copy is limited to in-frame clones, with some not included. The table records 120,000 or so clones, 93% of them present only once. This CDR3 has 12 residues. Per germline, CDR1 SQVTM and CDR2 ANQGSEA. V gave up 6 bases and J gave up 1 base; unmatched junction bases: 2. The chain employs TRBV29-1 and TRBJ1-1; TRBD1 matches 7 bases. Source material: PBMCs. This sequence originates from a man aged 50-60 years with head and neck cancer. CDR3 in amino acids: CSVRTGNTEAFF. The DNA of the CDR3 is TGCAGCGTACGGACAGGGAACACTGAAGCTTTCTTT.